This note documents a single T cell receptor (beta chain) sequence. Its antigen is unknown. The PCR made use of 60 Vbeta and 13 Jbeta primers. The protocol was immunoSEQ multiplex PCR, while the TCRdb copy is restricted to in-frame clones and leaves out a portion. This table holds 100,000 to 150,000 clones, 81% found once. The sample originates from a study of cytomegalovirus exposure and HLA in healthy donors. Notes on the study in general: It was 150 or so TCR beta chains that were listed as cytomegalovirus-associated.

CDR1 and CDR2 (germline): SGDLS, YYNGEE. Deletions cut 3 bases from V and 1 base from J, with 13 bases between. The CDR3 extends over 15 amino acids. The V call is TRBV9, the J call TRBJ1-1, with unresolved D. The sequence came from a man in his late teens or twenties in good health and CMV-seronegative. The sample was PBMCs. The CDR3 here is CASSEIRSGNTEAFF. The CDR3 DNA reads TGTGCCAGCAGCGAGATCCGCTCGGGGAACACTGAAGCTTTCTTT.